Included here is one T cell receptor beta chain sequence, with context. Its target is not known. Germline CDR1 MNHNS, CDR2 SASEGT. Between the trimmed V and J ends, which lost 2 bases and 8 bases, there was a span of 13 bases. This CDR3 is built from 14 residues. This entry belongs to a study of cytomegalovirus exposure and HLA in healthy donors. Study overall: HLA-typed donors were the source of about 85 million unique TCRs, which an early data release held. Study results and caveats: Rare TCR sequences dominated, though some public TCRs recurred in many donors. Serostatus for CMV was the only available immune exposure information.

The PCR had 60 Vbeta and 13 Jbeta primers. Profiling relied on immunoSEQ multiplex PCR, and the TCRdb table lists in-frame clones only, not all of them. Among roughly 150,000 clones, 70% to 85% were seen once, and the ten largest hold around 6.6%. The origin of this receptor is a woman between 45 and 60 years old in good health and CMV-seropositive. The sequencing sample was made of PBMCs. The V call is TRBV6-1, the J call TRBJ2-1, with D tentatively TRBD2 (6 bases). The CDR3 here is CASSEWGVWDEQFF. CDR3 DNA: TGTGCCAGCAGTGAATGGGGGGTGTGGGATGAGCAGTTCTTC.